A selection of T cell receptor beta chains follows, all from one sample in a study of shared T cell receptors in the human thymus. Libraries were prepared by immunoSEQ multiplex PCR; TCRdb keeps only in-frame clonotypes and omits some of them. The sample carries 700,000 or so clones, 70% to 90% recorded once. The data were also submitted as part of a second study, on human thymus T cells.

What was sequenced was thymocytes. These receptors originate from a girl less than two years old with a congenital heart defect. The CDR3 runs from the conserved cysteine through the conserved F or W. The D gene is left open where the match is weak. The listing skips clone size in some rows; elsewhere it reads once, few, many or a size class.

abundance: .
j_gene: TRBJ1-3
d_gene: .
v_gene: TRBV7-9
CDR3nt: TGTGCCAGCATCAGGGCTGGGCAGGGGACTGGAAACACCATATATTTT
CDR3aa: CASIRAGQGTGNTIYF

abundance: few
j_gene: TRBJ2-1
d_gene: TRBD1
v_gene: TRBV18
CDR3nt: TGTGCCAGCTCACCAGGATACGGGACAGGGAAAAAATTGAAAGGGAATGAGCAGTTCTTC
CDR3aa: CASSPGYGTGKKLKGNEQFF

abundance: .
j_gene: TRBJ1-1
d_gene: .
v_gene: TRBV4-3
CDR3nt: TGCGCCAGCAGCCAAGCGGAGAGAACTGAAGCTTTCTTT
CDR3aa: CASSQAERTEAFF

abundance: once
j_gene: TRBJ2-3
d_gene: TRBD2
v_gene: TRBV6-4
CDR3nt: TGTGCCAGCAGTCGGGGGGGCCTCCCCGCAGATACGCAGTATTTT
CDR3aa: CASSRGGLPADTQYF

abundance: .
j_gene: TRBJ1-5
d_gene: .
v_gene: TRBV6-5
CDR3nt: TGTGCCAGCAGTTACAGGAGGGATTGGGTGCCCCAGCATTTT
CDR3aa: CASSYRRDWVPQHF

abundance: .
j_gene: TRBJ1-2
d_gene: TRBD1
v_gene: TRBV14
CDR3nt: TGTGCCAGCAGCTTCCAAACAGGGGTGGGCTACACCTTC
CDR3aa: CASSFQTGVGYTF

abundance: .
j_gene: TRBJ1-2
d_gene: .
v_gene: TRBV19
CDR3nt: TGTGCCAGTAGTATAACAACTAACTATGGCTACACCTTC
CDR3aa: CASSITTNYGYTF

abundance: .
j_gene: TRBJ1-4
d_gene: .
v_gene: TRBV5-1
CDR3nt: TGCGCCAGCAGCCCAACGCAACTAGTGAACAGGGTGAAGGGAACTAATGAAAAACTGTTTTTT
CDR3aa: CASSPTQLVNRVKGTNEKLFF

abundance: .
j_gene: TRBJ1-1
d_gene: TRBD1
v_gene: TRBV5-4
CDR3nt: TGTGCCAGCAGGCACCTCGACAGGGTTACTGAAGCTTTCTTT
CDR3aa: CASRHLDRVTEAFF

abundance: .
j_gene: TRBJ1-5
d_gene: .
v_gene: TRBV28
CDR3nt: TGTGCCAGCAGTTTAGGGGCAGATAGCAATCAGCCCCAGCATTTT
CDR3aa: CASSLGADSNQPQHF

abundance: .
j_gene: TRBJ1-6
d_gene: .
v_gene: TRBV7-2
CDR3nt: TGTGCCAGCAGCTCGAGGGGGGGTCCTTCACCCCTCCACTTT
CDR3aa: CASSSRGGPSPLHF

abundance: .
j_gene: TRBJ1-2
d_gene: TRBD1
v_gene: TRBV7-9
CDR3nt: TGTGCCAGCAGCATACCGGGACAGGCGTCCTTC
CDR3aa: CASSIPGQASF

abundance: .
j_gene: TRBJ2-1
d_gene: .
v_gene: TRBV4-1
CDR3nt: TGCGCCAGCAGCCACCGAGCGGTGCCCCACAATGAGCAGTTCTTC
CDR3aa: CASSHRAVPHNEQFF

abundance: .
j_gene: TRBJ2-1
d_gene: .
v_gene: TRBV19
CDR3nt: TGTGCCAGTATGATCAGGGGCGTAGAGAAATACAATGAGCAGTTCTTC
CDR3aa: CASMIRGVEKYNEQFF

abundance: .
j_gene: TRBJ2-1
d_gene: .
v_gene: TRBV18
CDR3nt: TGTGCCAGCTCACCACCTCTTGCTTGGAGTTCGGTTCCCTCCTACAATGAGCAGTTCTTC
CDR3aa: CASSPPLAWSSVPSYNEQFF

abundance: .
j_gene: TRBJ1-2
d_gene: TRBD1
v_gene: TRBV27
CDR3nt: TGTGCCAGCAGGCGACAGGGCGAGATTGGCTACACCTTC
CDR3aa: CASRRQGEIGYTF

abundance: few
j_gene: TRBJ2-3
d_gene: .
v_gene: TRBV18
CDR3nt: TGTGCCAGCTCACCCCCGACACTCTACACAGATACGCAGTATTTT
CDR3aa: CASSPPTLYTDTQYF

abundance: .
j_gene: TRBJ1-3
d_gene: .
v_gene: TRBV5-4
CDR3nt: TGTGCCAGCAGCTTTTTATCGAGCTCTGGAAACACCATATATTTT
CDR3aa: CASSFLSSSGNTIYF

abundance: .
j_gene: TRBJ2-3
d_gene: TRBD2
v_gene: TRBV28
CDR3nt: TGTGCCAGCAGCCCTCGGGGGGTCGGCACAGATACGCAGTATTTT
CDR3aa: CASSPRGVGTDTQYF

abundance: .
j_gene: TRBJ1-1
d_gene: TRBD1
v_gene: TRBV5-1
CDR3nt: TGCGCCAGCAGCTTTCTAACAGGGGAGAACACTGAAGCTTTCTTT
CDR3aa: CASSFLTGENTEAFF

abundance: once
j_gene: TRBJ1-2
d_gene: .
v_gene: TRBV18
CDR3nt: TGTGCCAGCTCACCACTACCGCCTCCCGGGTCAATCCCGGTTCGAAGCTATGGCTACACCTTC
CDR3aa: CASSPLPPPGSIPVRSYGYTF

abundance: .
j_gene: TRBJ2-1
d_gene: TRBD2
v_gene: TRBV9
CDR3nt: TGTGCCAGCAGCCCGCACAGACTAGCAAGGGGCCCATACAATGAGCAGTTCTTC
CDR3aa: CASSPHRLARGPYNEQFF

abundance: .
j_gene: TRBJ1-3
d_gene: .
v_gene: TRBV9
CDR3nt: TGTGCCAGCAGCCCCCGCCGGGACACCAAAGAGGGAAACACCATATATTTT
CDR3aa: CASSPRRDTKEGNTIYF

abundance: .
j_gene: TRBJ1-2
d_gene: .
v_gene: TRBV5-4
CDR3nt: TGTGCCAGCAGCTTGGCCGAAGGAGAAAACTATGGCTACACCTTC
CDR3aa: CASSLAEGENYGYTF

abundance: .
j_gene: TRBJ2-3
d_gene: .
v_gene: TRBV4-3
CDR3nt: TGCGCCAGCAGCCAAGAGAACATTGTGAATGGAGATACGCAGTATTTT
CDR3aa: CASSQENIVNGDTQYF

abundance: .
j_gene: TRBJ1-1
d_gene: TRBD1
v_gene: TRBV4-1
CDR3nt: TGCGCCAGCAGCCGTCTCTGGCAGGGGGCTACCGAAGCTTTCTTT
CDR3aa: CASSRLWQGATEAFF

abundance: .
j_gene: TRBJ1-1
d_gene: .
v_gene: TRBV29-1
CDR3nt: TGCAGCGTTGAAGATCGTGGCGGTATGAACACTGAAGCTTTCTTT
CDR3aa: CSVEDRGGMNTEAFF

abundance: once
j_gene: TRBJ1-3
d_gene: TRBD1
v_gene: TRBV30
CDR3nt: TGTGCCTGGGGTCTTCTAAGACAGGGAGGAAACACCATATATTTT
CDR3aa: CAWGLLRQGGNTIYF

abundance: .
j_gene: TRBJ2-3
d_gene: TRBD2
v_gene: TRBV5-6
CDR3nt: TGTGCCAGCAGCTTGGGACTAGCGGGGGGGCCGGGTACGCAGTATTTT
CDR3aa: CASSLGLAGGPGTQYF

abundance: .
j_gene: TRBJ1-2
d_gene: .
v_gene: TRBV11-3
CDR3nt: TGTGCCAGCAGCCCCCCCTATTATGCGGGTAGGCTCTATGGCTACACCTTC
CDR3aa: CASSPPYYAGRLYGYTF